This T cell receptor beta chain was sequenced during a study of T cells in Graves' hyperthyroidism and ophthalmopathy. To note about this clonotype: Antigen unknown.

With 7 bases removed from V and 0 bases from J, the gap between germline ends came to 10 bases. Germline assignment: CDR1 LNHDA and CDR2 SQIVND (reference sequence). This CDR3 is 14 amino acids long. Study-wide results and limits: Most thyroid clonotypes expanded above 0.001 appeared in blood too. Ophthalmopathy was distinguished from stable hyperthyroidism by 13 V-J signatures.

The hyperthyroidism was newly diagnosed and had lasted under 2 months; the patients were aged 18 to 65. Amplification yielded TCR beta CDR3 regions, with RNA transcripts as the source. TCR CDR3 underwent first-round RT-PCR with the HTBI primer set. TCRdb processed the multiplex PCR reads anew with MiXCR; each CDR3 protein has one entry. The sample consists of 500,000 to 750,000 distinct CDR3 sequences, approximately 14% of them appearing once. Sequencing used blood. The gene calls are TRBV19 and TRBJ1-5; TRBD1 is a possible D gene (5 bases). This sequence originates from a woman between 25 and 40 years old with Graves' hyperthyroidism. CDR3 amino acids: CASTSQVSNQPQHF. In DNA form, the CDR3 reads TGTGCCAGTACCTCACAGGTTAGCAATCAGCCCCAGCATTTT.